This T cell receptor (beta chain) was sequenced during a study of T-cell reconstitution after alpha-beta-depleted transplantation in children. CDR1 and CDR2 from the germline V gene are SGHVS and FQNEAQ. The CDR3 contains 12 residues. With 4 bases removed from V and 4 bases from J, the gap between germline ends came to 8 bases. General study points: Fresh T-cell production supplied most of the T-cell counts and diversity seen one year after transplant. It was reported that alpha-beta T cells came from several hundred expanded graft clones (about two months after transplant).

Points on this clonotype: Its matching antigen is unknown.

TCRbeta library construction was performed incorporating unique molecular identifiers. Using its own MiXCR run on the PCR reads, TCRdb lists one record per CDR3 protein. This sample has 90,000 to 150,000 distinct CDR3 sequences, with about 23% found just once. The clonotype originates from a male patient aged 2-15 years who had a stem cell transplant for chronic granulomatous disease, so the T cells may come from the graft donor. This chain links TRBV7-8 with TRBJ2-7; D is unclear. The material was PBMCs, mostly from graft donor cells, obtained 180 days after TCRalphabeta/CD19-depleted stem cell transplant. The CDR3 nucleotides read TGTGCCAGCAGCTACAACTCGTACGAGCAGTACTTC. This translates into CASSYNSYEQYF.